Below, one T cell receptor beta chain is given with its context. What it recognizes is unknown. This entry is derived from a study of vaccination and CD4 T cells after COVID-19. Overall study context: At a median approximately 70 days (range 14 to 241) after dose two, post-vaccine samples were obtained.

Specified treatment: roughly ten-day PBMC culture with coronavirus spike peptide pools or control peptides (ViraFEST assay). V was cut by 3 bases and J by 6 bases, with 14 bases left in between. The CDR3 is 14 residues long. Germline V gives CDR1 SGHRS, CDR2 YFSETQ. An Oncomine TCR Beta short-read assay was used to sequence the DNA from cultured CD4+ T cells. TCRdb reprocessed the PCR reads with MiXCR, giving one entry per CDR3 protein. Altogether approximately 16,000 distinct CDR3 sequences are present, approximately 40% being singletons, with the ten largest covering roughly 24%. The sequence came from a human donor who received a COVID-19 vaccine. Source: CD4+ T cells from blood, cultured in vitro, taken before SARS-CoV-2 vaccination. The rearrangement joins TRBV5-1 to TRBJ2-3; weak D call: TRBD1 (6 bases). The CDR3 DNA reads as TGCGCCAGCAGCTCGCCTGAGAGGGGGGATACGCAGTATTTT. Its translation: CASSSPERGDTQYF. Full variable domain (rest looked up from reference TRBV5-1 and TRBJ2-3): KAGVTQTPRYLIKTRGQQVTLSCSPISGHRSVSWYQQTPGQGLQFLFEYFSETQRNKGNFPGRFSGRQFSNSRSEMNVSTLELGDSALYLCASSSPERGDTQYFGPGTRLTVL.